The 31 T cell receptor beta chains presented below share a single source sample, sequenced in a study of blood T cells in healthy people across ages. A sample-barcoded 5' primer and a J-beta primer mix were used in a second PCR of about 6 to 11 cycles. TCRdb redid the calling of the 5' RACE reads with MiXCR, one entry per CDR3 protein. The repertoire holds over 1,500,000 distinct CDR3 sequences, with about 49% as singletons. Sample: blood. Receptors originate from a woman in her thirties or forties in good health.

This chain joins TRBV6-2 or TRBV6-3 and TRBJ2-3; TRBD1 matches 11 bases. The CDR3 totals 17 residues. J was trimmed by 4 bases and V by 0 bases; bases with no gene match: 6. CDR1 MNHEY and CDR2 SVGEGT come from the germline V gene. DNA of the CDR3: TGTGCCAGCAGTTACTCCCGGACAGGGGGCGGCCCAGATACGCAGTATTTT. Translating it yields CASSYSRTGGGPDTQYF.

The chain joins TRBV9 to TRBJ1-2, with D perhaps matching TRBD1 (5 bases). Trimming cost V 3 bases and J 2 bases, with 14 bases left between them. The germline gives CDR1 SGDLS, CDR2 YYNGEE. The CDR3 runs to 15 residues. The CDR3, as DNA: TGTGCCAGCAGCGCGTTGGGACCGCCGAACTATGGCTACACCTTC. This codes for CASSALGPPNYGYTF.

This clonotype has only a few counts. The J gene is TRBJ2-5, the V gene TRBV6-4; TRBD2 matches 10 bases. With V trimmed by 8 bases and J by 0 bases, 3 bases remained unmatched. There are 14 residues in the CDR3. Germline V gene lookup returns CDR1 MRHNA and CDR2 SNTAGT. CDR3 sequence reads: CASETSGYQETQYF. The CDR3 nucleotides are TGTGCCAGCGAGACTAGCGGGTACCAAGAGACCCAGTACTTC.

This clonotype was seen more than once but under ten times. The CDR3 sequence: CASSLGSAPNEKLFF. The CDR3 nucleotides read TGTGCCAGCAGTCTCGGGTCTGCCCCAAATGAAAAACTGTTTTTT. The V gene is TRBV12-3 or TRBV12-4, the J gene TRBJ1-4; D remains ambiguous. The CDR3 covers 15 residues. With 5 bases removed from V and 5 bases from J, the gap between germline ends came to 15 bases.

The chain joins TRBV9 to TRBJ2-5; D is tentatively TRBD1 or TRBD2 (5 bases each). CDR3 size: 14 residues. V lost 0 bases, J lost 4 bases, and 10 bases lay in between. Germline V CDR1 and CDR2: SGDLS, YYNGEE. The CDR3 is CASSVDYGAETQYF. In DNA, the CDR3 is TGTGCCAGCAGCGTAGATTACGGGGCAGAGACCCAGTACTTC.

The V and J genes are TRBV28 and TRBJ2-4, with 7 bases matching TRBD1. The last part of the DNA fits TRBJ2-7 better; the J call may be wrong. The germline V gene encodes CDR1 MDHEN and CDR2 SYDVKM. This CDR3 has 16 residues. CDR3 in amino acids: CASSPETGLGFYEQYF. CDR3 DNA: TGTGCCAGCAGTCCGGAGACAGGGTTGGGGTTCTACGAGCAGTACTTC.

This sequence joins TRBV20-1 and TRBJ2-6; the D gene is possibly TRBD1 (5 bases). The germline gives CDR1 DFQATT, CDR2 SNEGSKA (reference sequence). V shed 2 bases and J shed 1 base, with 6 bases lying between them. There are 14 residues in the CDR3. CDR3 bases: TGCAGTGCTAGAAGACAGTCTGGGGCCAACGTCCTGACTTTC. It yields the protein CSARRQSGANVLTF.

This clonotype was observed a few times. The V gene is TRBV5-6, the J gene TRBJ2-1, with 9 bases aligning to TRBD1. The germline V gene encodes CDR1 SGHDT and CDR2 YYEEEE. The length of the CDR3 is 14 residues. J lost 9 bases, V lost 1 base, and 5 bases had no gene match. CDR3 nucleotides: TGTGCCAGCAGCTTGATACAGGGGGCCGGTGAGCAGTTCTTC. Its translation is CASSLIQGAGEQFF.

This clonotype occurred a few times. The chain combines TRBV28 with TRBJ2-7; 8 positions match TRBD1. The trim removed 9 bases at V and 3 bases at J, leaving 7 bases unmatched. This CDR3 contains 13 residues. The germline V gene has CDR1 MDHEN and CDR2 SYDVKM. The CDR3 is CASNQGAHYEQYF. The CDR3 DNA sequence: TGTGCCAGTAACCAGGGGGCGCACTACGAGCAGTACTTC.

The chain has TRBV12-3 or TRBV12-4 and TRBJ2-4, with a possible D match to TRBD1 (6 bases). The better agreement between TRBJ2-7 and the DNA end casts doubt on the J call. The CDR3 covers 18 residues. The CDR3 loop reads CASSLSRTARRSSYEQYF. CDR3 bases: TGTGCCAGCAGTTTGAGTAGGACAGCGAGACGCTCCTCCTACGAGCAGTACTTC.

The chain recombines TRBV7-3 with TRBJ2-5; the D gene could be TRBD1 or TRBD2 (5 bases each). CDR3 length: 15 residues. Germline V gene data show CDR1 as SGHTA and CDR2 as FQGTGA. V was cut by 2 bases and J by 4 bases, with 14 bases left in between. The CDR3 is CASSLQGAITETQYF. DNA for the CDR3: TGTGCCAGCAGCTTACAGGGAGCCATCACAGAGACCCAGTACTTC.

This chain links TRBV20-1 with TRBJ2-3; TRBD2 matches 9 bases. V was pared by 6 bases and J by 0 bases, with 19 bases of the junction left unmatched. The CDR3 has 19 amino acids. The germline V gene encodes CDR1 DFQATT and CDR2 SNEGSKA (reference sequence). The CDR3 reads CSAPVERRGGPFSTDTQYF. DNA of the CDR3: TGCAGTGCCCCGGTGGAAAGGCGGGGGGGCCCTTTTAGCACAGATACGCAGTATTTT.

This clonotype was observed a handful of times. This chain links TRBV7-2 with TRBJ1-2; D is possibly TRBD1 (5 bases). V lost 5 bases to trimming and J lost 10 bases, with 17 bases between them. There are 13 residues in the CDR3. Germline CDR1 is SGHTA and CDR2 is FQGNSA. The CDR3 here is CASSPGVQRSYTF. The DNA for the CDR3 is TGTGCCAGCAGCCCGGGGGTACAACGATCCTACACCTTC.

This clonotype was detected once. V usage is TRBV5-6 and J usage is TRBJ2-1; D may be TRBD1 or TRBD2 (5 bases each). V lost 3 bases, J lost 0 bases, and 19 bases lay in between. In germline, CDR1 is SGHDT, CDR2 YYEEEE. The CDR3 has 18 amino acids. The CDR3 DNA reads TGTGCCAGCAGCTCCGTCCGGGGCTCAACGAGCTCCTACAATGAGCAGTTCTTC. Residues: CASSSVRGSTSSYNEQFF.

This clonotype is a singleton in its sample. V gene TRBV24-1 combines with J gene TRBJ2-1; TRBD2 agrees at 8 bases. The CDR3 has 16 residues. V lost 4 bases, J lost 9 bases, and 13 bases stayed unmatched. CDR1 is KGHDR and CDR2 is SFDVKD in the germline V gene. CDR3 DNA: TGTGCCACCAGTGAGCCCTCGGGAGGGCCGCCGGGTGAGCAGTTCTTC. This gives the protein CATSEPSGGPPGEQFF.

Only a few counts were recorded for this clonotype. The chain joins TRBV7-2 to TRBJ2-3; D assignment may be TRBD1 or TRBD2 (5 bases each). V shed 5 bases and J shed 9 bases, with 27 bases lying between them. Per the germline V gene, CDR1 is SGHTA and CDR2 is FQGNSA. The CDR3 sequence is 17 residues long. CDR3 nucleotide sequence: TGTGCCAGCAGCCCGCGGGCCCGTTTCGGGGCCACGGTAACGCAGTATTTT. Its translation: CASSPRARFGATVTQYF.

The chain couples TRBV7-3 to TRBJ2-6, with TRBD2 matching over 7 bases. Per germline, CDR1 SGHTA and CDR2 FQGTGA. The CDR3 covers 17 residues. Trimming removed 5 bases from V and 0 bases from J; junction bases left unmatched: 7. This CDR3 is CASSPGTTSSGANVLTF. CDR3 bases: TGTGCCAGCAGCCCCGGGACTACCAGCTCTGGGGCCAACGTCCTGACTTTC. The complete variable domain, with remaining parts taken from reference TRBV7-3 and TRBJ2-6, reads GAGVSQTPSNKVTEKGKYVELRCDPISGHTALYWYRQSLGQGPEFLIYFQGTGAADDSGLPNDRFFAVRPEGSVSTLKIQRTERGDSAVYLCASSPGTTSSGANVLTFGAGSRLTVL.

The gene calls are TRBV5-1 and TRBJ2-4, with D possibly being TRBD1 (6 bases). The J call may not be correct, given that the DNA end is closer to TRBJ2-7. The CDR3 covers 18 residues. CDR1 and CDR2 (germline): SGHRS, YFSETQ. The CDR3 DNA sequence: TGCGCCAGCAGCTTGTTTCCTGGTGGTCAGGGGTTGTCCTACGAGCAGTACTTC. Residues: CASSLFPGGQGLSYEQYF.

This clonotype was seen a few times. The chain has TRBV6-5 and TRBJ2-5; 9 bases line up with TRBD2. The CDR3 has 15 amino acids. V was clipped by 0 bases and J by 5 bases; unmatched bases: 4. The germline CDR1 and CDR2 sequences are MNHEY and SVGAGI. The CDR3, as DNA: TGTGCCAGCAGTTACTCTCTAGCGGGGATGGAGACCCAGTACTTC. Amino acid sequence: CASSYSLAGMETQYF.

The V gene is TRBV6-1, the J gene TRBJ2-4; D is possibly TRBD1 (7 bases). The CDR3 totals 15 residues. Germline CDR1 and CDR2: MNHNS and SASEGT. Trimming cost V 2 bases and J 7 bases, with 15 bases left between them. CDR3 region: CASSEFGQDYNIQYF. The CDR3 DNA is TGTGCCAGCAGTGAATTTGGACAGGACTACAACATTCAGTACTTC.

The chain couples TRBV6-5 to TRBJ2-3; D not resolved. Germline CDR1 MNHEY, CDR2 SVGAGI. The V end lost 2 bases, the J end lost 2 bases, and 8 bases lay between the germline ends. The CDR3 covers 14 residues. This chain's CDR3 is CASSYEVNTDTQYF. The CDR3, as DNA: TGTGCCAGCAGTTACGAGGTCAACACAGATACGCAGTATTTT.

This clonotype was seen a few times. The CDR3 DNA follows: TGCAGCGTTGGAGCAGGGATCTCCTACGAGCAGTACTTC. Translated: CSVGAGISYEQYF. This rearrangement joins TRBV29-1 to TRBJ2-7; TRBD1 is a possible D gene (5 bases). The CDR3 has 13 amino acids. Trimming removed 4 bases at V and 0 bases at J, with 10 bases between. Germline values: CDR1 SQVTM, CDR2 ANQGSEA.

The gene calls are TRBV20-1 and TRBJ2-1, with 9 positions matching TRBD1. Germline lookup yields CDR1 DFQATT and CDR2 SNEGSKA (reference sequence). V lost 5 bases, J lost 7 bases, and 9 bases stayed unmatched. This CDR3 contains 14 residues. CDR3 in DNA: TGCAGTGCTCACAGGACAGGGGCTTTTAATGAGCAGTTCTTC. It specifies CSAHRTGAFNEQFF.

The chain uses TRBV6-1 and TRBJ2-3; 9 nucleotides match TRBD2. The V segment lost 11 bases and the J segment 4 bases; nucleotides outside the gene matches: 7. In germline, CDR1 is MNHNS, CDR2 SASEGT. This CDR3 contains 13 residues. This chain's CDR3 is CAGSGGFSDTQYF. Here the CDR3 DNA reads TGTGCCGGGAGCGGGGGGTTCTCAGATACGCAGTATTTT.

This rearrangement joins TRBV9 to TRBJ1-2, with 11 positions matching TRBD1. The CDR3 is 16 amino acids. In germline, CDR1 is SGDLS, CDR2 YYNGEE. V lost 4 bases, J lost 3 bases, and 8 bases stayed unmatched. Here the CDR3 reads CASSPTWTGGHYGYTF. For the CDR3, the DNA is TGTGCCAGCAGCCCGACTTGGACAGGGGGCCACTATGGCTACACCTTC.

CDR3 sequence (DNA): TGTGCCAGCAGTCCTACAGGGGGCTGGGAGACCCAGTACTTC. Translating it yields CASSPTGGWETQYF. The genes are TRBV7-2 and TRBJ2-5, with 9 bases aligning to TRBD1. Germline loops: CDR1 SGHTA, CDR2 FQGNSA. CDR3 length: 14 residues. Trimming at V came to 6 bases and at J to 5 bases, leaving 7 bases not matched to a gene.

This sequence joins TRBV28 and TRBJ2-7; maybe TRBD1 (6 bases). The CDR3 is made up of 15 amino acids. Germline V lookup: CDR1 MDHEN, CDR2 SYDVKM. The V end was cut by 5 bases, the J end by 6 bases, with 20 bases between. The CDR3 spells CASSATRQVRPEQYF. CDR3 sequence (DNA): TGTGCCAGCAGTGCCACTCGACAGGTTCGGCCCGAGCAGTACTTC.

The chain combines TRBV20-1 with TRBJ2-5; D gene unclear. The J call may be mistaken, given a closer DNA end match to TRBJ2-7. CDR3 length equals 11 residues. CDR1 and CDR2 from the germline V gene are DFQATT and SNEGSKA (reference sequence). The CDR3 DNA reads as TGCAGTGCTACATTTCGGGCCGAGCAGTACTTC. This encodes CSATFRAEQYF.

This chain joins TRBV29-1 and TRBJ2-1; no reliable D call. Between the trimmed V and J ends, which lost 0 bases and 3 bases, there was a span of 12 bases. Germline-derived CDR1 and CDR2 are SQVTM and ANQGSEA. The CDR3 loop spans 15 amino acids. The CDR3 bases are TGCAGCGTTGAAGATCGCCCCGACCGCTACAATGAGCAGTTCTTC. The encoded protein is CSVEDRPDRYNEQFF.

The chain combines TRBV13 with TRBJ1-2; D unresolved. Between the trimmed V and J ends, which lost 4 bases and 0 bases, there was a span of 24 bases. CDR3 size: 19 residues. Germline V gene lookup returns CDR1 PRHDT and CDR2 FYEKMQ (reference sequence). CDR3 bases: TGTGCCAGCAGCTCCTCGTACCGGTCCCTCAAACCGCCTAACTATGGCTACACCTTC. Protein: CASSSSYRSLKPPNYGYTF.

The chain links TRBV10-3 to TRBJ2-7, with 7 bases matching TRBD2. The CDR3 runs 13 residues. The J segment lost 4 bases and the V segment lost 5 bases, leaving 5 bases of the junction unmatched. In germline, CDR1 is ENHRY, CDR2 SYGVKD. The CDR3 DNA reads as TGTGCCATCAGTAACGGGGGGAGTTACGAGCAGTACTTC. Residues: CAISNGGSYEQYF.